This T cell receptor (beta chain) came from a study of blood T cell repertoires in COVID-19. Generated by immunoSEQ multiplex PCR, the TCRdb table keeps only in-frame clones and is missing some. There are roughly 150,000 clones in the sample; 75% to 85% occur only once, and roughly 5.3% lies in the top ten. This CDR3 comprises 17 residues. From germline, CDR1 is MNHEY and CDR2 SMNVEV (reference sequence). Trimming shortened V by 5 bases and J by 2 bases, and 21 bases separated the two germline ends. This clone has only a few counts. The material sequenced was peripheral blood. V usage is TRBV27 and J usage is TRBJ1-1; maybe TRBD1 (5 bases). The sequence derives from a woman aged 45-65 years with acute or convalescent COVID-19. In DNA form, the CDR3 reads TGTGCCAGCAGTCTGGCCGGTGGGGCAGGGCTAAACACTGAAGCTTTCTTT. This sequence encodes CASSLAGGAGLNTEAFF.